This T cell receptor (beta chain) was recorded in a study of shared clonotypes between healthy human individuals. Study observations and caveats: Incompleteness in sorted-subset sequencing, despite large depth, was shown by rarefaction.

Data came from immunoSEQ multiplex PCR; TCRdb stores just in-frame clones and leaves some out. Seen here are 1.6 million or so clones, roughly 97% observed once, and the top ten hold approximately 1.1%. Turning to this clone: Its antigen is undetermined.

Sequenced sample: naive CD4+ T cells sorted from blood. Subset described: CD45RA+ positively selected. The source of this sequence is a man between 25 and 39 years old in good health.

Written as DNA, the CDR3 is TGTGCCAGCAGGGGGGGCGTAAGCTCCTACAATGAGCAGTTCTTC. This translates into CASRGGVSSYNEQFF. The V call is TRBV27, the J call TRBJ2-1; D possibly uses TRBD1 or TRBD2 (6 bases each). The germline gives CDR1 MNHEY, CDR2 SMNVEV (reference sequence). The CDR3 consists of 15 residues. Deletions cut 6 bases from V and 0 bases from J, with 12 bases between.